This TCR beta chain is drawn from a study of blood T cell repertoires in COVID-19. The CDR3 covers 13 residues. V gave up 6 bases and J gave up 8 bases; unmatched junction bases: 7. Germline assignment: CDR1 SGHAT and CDR2 FQNNGV. Only in-frame clones appear in the TCRdb table, and some are missing; sequencing was by immunoSEQ multiplex PCR. This table holds roughly 180,000 clones, around 81% found once. This chain links TRBV11-2 with TRBJ2-3, with 8 bases aligning to TRBD2. This clonotype was obtained from a woman in her thirties or forties with COVID-19, enrolled during active disease. The sequencing sample was made of peripheral blood. CDR3 sequence reads: CASSRGRRGTQYF. The CDR3 nucleotides read TGTGCCAGCAGTCGCGGGAGGCGAGGTACGCAGTATTTT.